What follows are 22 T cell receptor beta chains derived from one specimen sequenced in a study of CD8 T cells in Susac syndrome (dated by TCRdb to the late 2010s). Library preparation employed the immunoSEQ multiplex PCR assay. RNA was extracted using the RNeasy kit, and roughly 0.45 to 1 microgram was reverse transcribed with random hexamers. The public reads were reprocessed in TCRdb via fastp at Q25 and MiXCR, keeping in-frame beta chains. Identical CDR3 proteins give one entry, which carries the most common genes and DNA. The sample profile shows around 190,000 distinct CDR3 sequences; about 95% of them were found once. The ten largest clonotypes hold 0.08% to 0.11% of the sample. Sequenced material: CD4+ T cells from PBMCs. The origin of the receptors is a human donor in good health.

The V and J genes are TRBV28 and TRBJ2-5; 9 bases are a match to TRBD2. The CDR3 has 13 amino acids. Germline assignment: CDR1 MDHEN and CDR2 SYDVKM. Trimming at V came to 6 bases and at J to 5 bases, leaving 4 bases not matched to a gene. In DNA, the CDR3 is TGTGCCAGCAGGCCTACTAGCGGGGAGACCCAGTACTTC. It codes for CASRPTSGETQYF.

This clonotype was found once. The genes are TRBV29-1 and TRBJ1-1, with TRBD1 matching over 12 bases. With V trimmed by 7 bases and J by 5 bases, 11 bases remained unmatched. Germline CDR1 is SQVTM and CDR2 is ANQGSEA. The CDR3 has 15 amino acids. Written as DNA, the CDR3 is TGCAGCGCAGAGAAGGGACAGGGGGCGCGGACTGAAGCTTTCTTT. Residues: CSAEKGQGARTEAFF.

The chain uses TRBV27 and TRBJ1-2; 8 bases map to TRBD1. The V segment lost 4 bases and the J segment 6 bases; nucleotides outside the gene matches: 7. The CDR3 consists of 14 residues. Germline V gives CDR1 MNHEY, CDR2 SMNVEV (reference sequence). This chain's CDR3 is CASSSPGQGDGYTF. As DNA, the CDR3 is TGTGCCAGCAGTTCCCCCGGACAGGGCGATGGCTACACCTTC.

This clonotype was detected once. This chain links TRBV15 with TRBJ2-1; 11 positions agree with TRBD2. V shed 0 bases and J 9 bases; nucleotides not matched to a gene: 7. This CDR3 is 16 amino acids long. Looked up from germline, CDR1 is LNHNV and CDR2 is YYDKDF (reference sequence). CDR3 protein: CATSRELAGVSSEQFF. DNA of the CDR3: TGTGCCACCAGCAGAGAACTAGCGGGAGTCAGTAGTGAGCAGTTCTTC. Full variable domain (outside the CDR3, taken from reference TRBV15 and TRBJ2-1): DAMVIQNPRYQVTQFGKPVTLSCSQTLNHNVMYWYQQKSSQAPKLLFHYYDKDFNNEADTPDNFQSRRPNTSFCFLDIRSPGLGDTAMYLCATSRELAGVSSEQFFGPGTRLTVL.

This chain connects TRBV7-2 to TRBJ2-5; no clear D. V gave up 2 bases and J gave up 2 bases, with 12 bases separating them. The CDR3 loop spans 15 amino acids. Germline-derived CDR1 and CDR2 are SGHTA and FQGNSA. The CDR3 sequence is CASSLRFAVQETQYF. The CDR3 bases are TGTGCCAGCAGCTTAAGGTTTGCGGTTCAAGAGACCCAGTACTTC.

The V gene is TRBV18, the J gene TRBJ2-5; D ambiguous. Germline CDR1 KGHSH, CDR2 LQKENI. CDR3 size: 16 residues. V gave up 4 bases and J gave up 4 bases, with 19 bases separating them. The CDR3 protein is CASSRAEGRIGETQYF. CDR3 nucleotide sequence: TGTGCCAGCTCACGCGCTGAAGGGCGGATCGGAGAGACCCAGTACTTC.

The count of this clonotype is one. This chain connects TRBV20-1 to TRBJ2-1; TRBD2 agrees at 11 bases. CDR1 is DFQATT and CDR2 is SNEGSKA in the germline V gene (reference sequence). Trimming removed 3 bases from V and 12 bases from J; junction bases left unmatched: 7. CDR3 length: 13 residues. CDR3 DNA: TGCAGTGCTAGGCGTCTAGCGGGAGGAACGCAGTTCTTC. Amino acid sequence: CSARRLAGGTQFF.

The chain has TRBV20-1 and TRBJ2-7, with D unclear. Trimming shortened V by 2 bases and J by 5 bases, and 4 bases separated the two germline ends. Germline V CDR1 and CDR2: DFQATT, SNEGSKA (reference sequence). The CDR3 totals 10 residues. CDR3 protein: CSARSNEQYF. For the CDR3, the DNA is TGCAGTGCTAGATCAAACGAGCAGTACTTC.

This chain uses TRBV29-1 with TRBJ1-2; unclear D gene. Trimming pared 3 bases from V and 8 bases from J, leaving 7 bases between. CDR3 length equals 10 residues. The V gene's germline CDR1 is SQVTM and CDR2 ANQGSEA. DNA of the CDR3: TGCAGCGTTGAGAGCGGCGGCTACACCTTC. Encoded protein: CSVESGGYTF.

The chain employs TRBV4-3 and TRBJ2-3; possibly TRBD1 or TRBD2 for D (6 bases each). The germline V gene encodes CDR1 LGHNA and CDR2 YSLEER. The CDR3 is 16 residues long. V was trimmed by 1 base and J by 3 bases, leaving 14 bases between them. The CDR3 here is CASSQGRGARTDTQYF. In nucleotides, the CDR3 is TGCGCCAGCAGCCAAGGGAGGGGGGCGCGGACAGATACGCAGTATTTT.

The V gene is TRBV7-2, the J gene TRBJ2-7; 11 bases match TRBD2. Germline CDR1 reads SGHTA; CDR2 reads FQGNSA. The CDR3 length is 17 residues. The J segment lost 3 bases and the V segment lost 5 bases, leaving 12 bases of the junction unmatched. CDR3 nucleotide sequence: TGTGCCAGCAGCGTAGTAGAGCTAGCGGGAGGCCTCTACGAGCAGTACTTC. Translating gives CASSVVELAGGLYEQYF.

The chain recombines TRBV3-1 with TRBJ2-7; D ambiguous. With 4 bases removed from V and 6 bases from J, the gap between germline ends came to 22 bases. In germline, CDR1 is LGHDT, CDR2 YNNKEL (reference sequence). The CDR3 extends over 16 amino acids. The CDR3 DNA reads TGTGCCAGCAGCCCACGTGTGCCGAAGAGGTTGGGCGAGCAGTACTTC. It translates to CASSPRVPKRLGEQYF.

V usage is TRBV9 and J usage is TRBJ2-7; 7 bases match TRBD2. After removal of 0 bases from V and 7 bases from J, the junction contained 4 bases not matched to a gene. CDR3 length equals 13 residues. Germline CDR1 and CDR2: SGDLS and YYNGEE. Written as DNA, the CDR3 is TGTGCCAGCAGCGTAGCCGGGGGGAGAGAGCAGTACTTC. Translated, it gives CASSVAGGREQYF.

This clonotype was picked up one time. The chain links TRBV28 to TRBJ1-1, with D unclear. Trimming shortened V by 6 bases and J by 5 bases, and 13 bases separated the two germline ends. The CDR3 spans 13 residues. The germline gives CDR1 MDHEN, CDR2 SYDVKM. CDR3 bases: TGTGCCAGCAGCCCTAACGGGATAACTGAAGCTTTCTTT. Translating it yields CASSPNGITEAFF. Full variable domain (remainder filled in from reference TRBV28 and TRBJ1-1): DVKVTQSSRYLVKRTGEKVFLECVQDMDHENMFWYRQDPGLGLRLIYFSYDVKMKEKGDIPEGYSVSREKKERFSLILESASTNQTSMYLCASSPNGITEAFFGQGTRLTVV.

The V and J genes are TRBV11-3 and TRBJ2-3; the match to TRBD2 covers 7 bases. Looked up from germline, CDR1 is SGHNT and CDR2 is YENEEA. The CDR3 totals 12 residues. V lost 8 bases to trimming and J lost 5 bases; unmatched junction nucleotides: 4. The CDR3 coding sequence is TGTGCCAGCCGGGGGGTGGAAGATACGCAGTATTTT. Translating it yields CASRGVEDTQYF.

Here the CDR3 reads CASSSWTGNTEAFF. In DNA form, the CDR3 reads TGTGCCAGCAGCTCGTGGACAGGGAACACTGAAGCTTTCTTT. This chain connects TRBV7-9 to TRBJ1-1, with TRBD1 identical over 7 bases. This CDR3 spans 14 amino acids. The V gene's germline CDR1 is SEHNR and CDR2 FQNEAQ (reference sequence). V shed 4 bases and J 1 base; nucleotides not matched to a gene: 3.

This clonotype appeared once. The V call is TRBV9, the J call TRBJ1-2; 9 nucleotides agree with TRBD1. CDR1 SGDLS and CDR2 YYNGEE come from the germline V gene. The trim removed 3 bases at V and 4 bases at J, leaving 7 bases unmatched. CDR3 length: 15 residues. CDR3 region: CASSERTGVPYGYTF. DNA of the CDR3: TGTGCCAGCAGCGAAAGGACAGGGGTCCCCTATGGCTACACCTTC.

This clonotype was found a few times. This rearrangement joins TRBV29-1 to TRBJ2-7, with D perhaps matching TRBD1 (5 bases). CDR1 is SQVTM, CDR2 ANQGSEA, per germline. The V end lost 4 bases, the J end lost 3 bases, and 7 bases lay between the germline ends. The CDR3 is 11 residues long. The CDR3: CSVAQGYEQYF. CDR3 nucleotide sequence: TGCAGCGTTGCCCAGGGCTACGAGCAGTACTTC.

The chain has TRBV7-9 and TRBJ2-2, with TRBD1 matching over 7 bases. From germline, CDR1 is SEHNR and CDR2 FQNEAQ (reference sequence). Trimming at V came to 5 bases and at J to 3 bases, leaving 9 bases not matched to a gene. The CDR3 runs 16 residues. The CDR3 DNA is TGTGCCAGCAGCGCGATGGGACAGTCGGACACCGGGGAGCTGTTTTTT. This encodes CASSAMGQSDTGELFF.

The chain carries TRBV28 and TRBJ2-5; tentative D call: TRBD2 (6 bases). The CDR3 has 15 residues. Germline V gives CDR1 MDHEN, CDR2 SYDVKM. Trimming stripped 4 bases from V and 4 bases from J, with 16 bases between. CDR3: CASSWASAPRETQYF. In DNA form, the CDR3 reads TGTGCCAGCAGTTGGGCTAGCGCCCCCCGAGAGACCCAGTACTTC.

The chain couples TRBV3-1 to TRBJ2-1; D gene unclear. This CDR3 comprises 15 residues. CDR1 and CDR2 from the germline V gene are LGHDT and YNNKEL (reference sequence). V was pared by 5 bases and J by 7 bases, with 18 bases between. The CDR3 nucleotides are TGTGCCAGCAGCACCCCGGTTCAGAAGGAGAATGAGCAGTTCTTC. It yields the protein CASSTPVQKENEQFF.

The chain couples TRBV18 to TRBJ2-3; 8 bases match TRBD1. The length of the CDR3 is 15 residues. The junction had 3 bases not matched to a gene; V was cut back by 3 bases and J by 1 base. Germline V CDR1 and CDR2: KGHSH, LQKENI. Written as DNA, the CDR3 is TGTGCCAGCTCACCTCAGGGGGCCGGCACAGATACGCAGTATTTT. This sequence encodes CASSPQGAGTDTQYF. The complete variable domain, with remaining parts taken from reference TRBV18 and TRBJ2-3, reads NAGVMQNPRHLVRRRGQEARLRCSPMKGHSHVYWYRQLPEEGLKFMVYLQKENIIDESGMPKERFSAEFPKEGPSILRIQQVVRGDSAAYFCASSPQGAGTDTQYFGPGTRLTVL.